Presented here are 30 T cell receptor beta chains from one specimen sequenced in a study of graft-versus-host responses after intestinal transplantation. Profiled with immunoSEQ multiplex PCR; TCRdb holds only in-frame clones, not every one. The sample gives more than 13,000 clones, 70% of which show up once; around 23% is in the top ten. Lymphocytes (intraepithelial and lamina propria) were released by processing the graft tissue. Sequencing was performed on ileum tissue, taken approximately 780 days after intestinal transplantation. These receptors all come from a human patient who received an intestinal transplant, so some T cells may come from the graft donor.

The chain is built from TRBV29-1 and TRBJ1-3; a weak D match, TRBD1 (6 bases). Germline V CDR1 and CDR2: SQVTM, ANQGSEA. V dropped 6 bases and J dropped 2 bases, with 11 bases sitting between them. The CDR3 is 13 amino acids. The CDR3: CSVKQGAGNTIYF. CDR3 DNA sequence: TGCAGCGTCAAACAGGGTGCTGGAAACACCATATATTTT.

V gene TRBV14 combines with J gene TRBJ1-1; D is unclear. The CDR3 is 14 residues long. CDR1 is SGHDN and CDR2 is FVKESK in the germline V gene. Trimming took off 5 bases at V and 0 bases at J, with 10 bases between the two ends. The CDR3 protein is CASSKPGMNTEAFF. The CDR3 region has the DNA TGTGCCAGCAGCAAGCCTGGGATGAACACTGAAGCTTTCTTT.

This clone is a singleton in its sample. This sequence joins TRBV15 and TRBJ2-4; 7 positions agree with TRBD1. Germline values: CDR1 LNHNV, CDR2 YYDKDF (reference sequence). Germline trimming cut 1 base from V and 4 bases from J; bases unmatched to any gene: 13. The CDR3 contains 18 residues. The CDR3 protein is CATSRGTPGQKIKNIQYF. The CDR3, as DNA: TGTGCCACCAGCAGAGGAACTCCGGGACAGAAAATAAAAAACATTCAGTACTTC.

This sequence joins TRBV7-3 and TRBJ2-5; D uncertain. The CDR3 has 13 amino acids. The germline CDR1 and CDR2 sequences are SGHTA and FQGTGA. Trimming took 3 bases from V and 5 from J, leaving 10 bases between them. CDR3 DNA sequence: TGTGCCAGCAGCTTCTCAGCTAAGGAGACCCAGTACTTC. Protein sequence: CASSFSAKETQYF.

This chain links TRBV30 with TRBJ2-3; TRBD2 agrees at 11 bases. The germline V gene has CDR1 GTSNPN and CDR2 SVGIG (reference sequence). This CDR3 has 15 amino acids. J gave up 5 bases and V 0 bases, and 4 bases lay outside the gene matches. CDR3 nucleotide sequence: TGTGCCTGGAGTGTTAGCGGGGGGGCCCTAGATACGCAGTATTTT. Encoded protein: CAWSVSGGALDTQYF.

This chain uses TRBV7-2 with TRBJ2-1; 12 bases align to TRBD2. Trimming removed 4 bases from V and 8 bases from J; junction bases left unmatched: 15. Germline V gene lookup returns CDR1 SGHTA and CDR2 FQGNSA. CDR3 size: 18 residues. The DNA of the CDR3 is TGTGCCAGCAGCTCTCCGTCGGGAACTAGCGGGAGGAGACATGAGCAGTTCTTC. Translating it yields CASSSPSGTSGRRHEQFF.

The V call is TRBV28, the J call TRBJ2-4, with 7 bases matching TRBD1. The CDR3 is made up of 13 amino acids. Trimming at V came to 4 bases and at J to 8 bases, leaving 5 bases not matched to a gene. Looked up from germline, CDR1 is MDHEN and CDR2 is SYDVKM. The CDR3 nucleotides are TGTGCCAGCAGTTACAGGGGCTGGGACATTCAGTACTTC. Translating gives CASSYRGWDIQYF.

The chain combines TRBV5-6 with TRBJ1-3, with TRBD1 matching 8 bases. The V gene's germline CDR1 is SGHDT and CDR2 YYEEEE. The J segment lost 0 bases and the V segment lost 0 bases, leaving 8 bases of the junction unmatched. The CDR3 consists of 18 residues. CDR3 nucleotides: TGTGCCAGCAGCTTGGTAAGAACAGGGGGACGCTCTGGAAACACCATATATTTT. Amino acids: CASSLVRTGGRSGNTIYF.

This rearrangement joins TRBV28 to TRBJ1-2; weak D call: TRBD1 (5 bases). The CDR3 spans 12 residues. Trimming stripped 10 bases from V and 1 base from J, with 10 bases between. Germline CDR1 and CDR2: MDHEN and SYDVKM. The CDR3 nucleotides read TGTGCCATCGGGCAGGGTAACTATGGCTACACCTTC. It encodes CAIGQGNYGYTF.

The genes are TRBV18 and TRBJ2-3, with no clear D. Trimming removed 2 bases from V and 4 bases from J, with 4 bases in between. The CDR3 loop spans 12 amino acids. The germline CDR1 and CDR2 sequences are KGHSH and LQKENI. The CDR3 DNA sequence: TGTGCCAGCTCACCAGAGGCAGATACGCAGTATTTT. This gives the protein CASSPEADTQYF.

In DNA, the CDR3 is TGTGCCACCAGCAGAGTGGTGCAGGGAGGCGAGCAGTACTTC. It codes for CATSRVVQGGEQYF. The J gene is TRBJ2-5, the V gene TRBV15; tentatively, D is TRBD2 (6 bases). The tail of the sequence fits TRBJ2-7 better, so the J call may be wrong. This CDR3 is built from 14 residues. Germline V gene lookup returns CDR1 LNHNV and CDR2 YYDKDF (reference sequence).

For this clone: This likely came from a read error, as a far larger clone is one base away. This sample also contains other DNA sequences that code for the same CDR3. The CDR3 protein is CASSFTGELFF. CDR3 coding DNA: TGTGCCAGCAGCTTTACCGGGGAGCTGTTTTTT. The chain uses TRBV11-2 and TRBJ2-2; no clear D gene. There are 11 residues in the CDR3. Trimming took 3 bases from V and 5 from J, leaving 1 base between them. Germline-derived CDR1 and CDR2 are SGHAT and FQNNGV. The full variable domain, completed using reference TRBV11-2 and TRBJ2-2, is EAGVAQSPRYKIIEKRQSVAFWCNPISGHATLYWYQQILGQGPKLLIQFQNNGVVDDSQLPKDRFSAERLKGVDSTLKIQPAKLEDSAVYLCASSFTGELFFGEGSRLTVL.

This clone was observed a handful of times. The rearrangement links TRBV7-9 to TRBJ2-5; TRBD2 might be the D (5 bases). The ends were cut back, 5 bases at V and 1 base at J, with 14 bases in the middle. Per the germline V gene, CDR1 is SEHNR and CDR2 is FQNEAQ (reference sequence). The CDR3 sequence is 15 residues long. The CDR3 sequence: CASSRTEGTQETQYF. The CDR3 region has the DNA TGTGCCAGCAGCCGGACTGAGGGAACCCAAGAGACCCAGTACTTC. Combining the CDR3 with reference TRBV7-9 and TRBJ2-5 gives the whole variable domain DTGVSQNPRHKITKRGQNVTFRCDPISEHNRLYWYRQTLGQGPEFLTYFQNEAQLEKSRLLSDRFSAERPKGSFSTLEIQRTEQGDSAMYLCASSRTEGTQETQYFGPGTRLLVL.

The genes are TRBV15 and TRBJ2-3; perhaps TRBD2 as D (6 bases). Germline V gene data show CDR1 as LNHNV and CDR2 as YYDKDF (reference sequence). This CDR3 spans 18 amino acids. Between the trimmed V and J ends, which lost 0 bases and 3 bases, there was a span of 19 bases. The CDR3 sequence: CATSRDPQPGSLTDTQYF. The CDR3, as DNA: TGTGCCACCAGCAGAGATCCCCAGCCCGGGAGCTTGACAGATACGCAGTATTTT.

The CDR3 reads CASSLTVEAYF. The CDR3 DNA follows: TGTGCCAGCAGTTTGACGGTGGAGGCGTACTTC. V is TRBV27 and J is TRBJ2-5, with a weak D call TRBD2 (5 bases). CDR3 length equals 11 residues. Between the trimmed V and J ends, which lost 3 bases and 13 bases, there was a span of 12 bases. Germline V CDR1 and CDR2: MNHEY, SMNVEV (reference sequence).

The chain links TRBV7-2 to TRBJ2-2; D is ambiguous. V dropped 5 bases and J dropped 2 bases, with 12 bases sitting between them. The CDR3 has 15 residues. Germline lookup yields CDR1 SGHTA and CDR2 FQGNSA. CDR3 DNA sequence: TGTGCCAGCAGCGCGAGGAAATTCAACACCGGGGAGCTGTTTTTT. This encodes CASSARKFNTGELFF.

The chain recombines TRBV7-9 with TRBJ2-1, with D uncertain. Germline V gene data show CDR1 as SEHNR and CDR2 as FQNEAQ (reference sequence). The CDR3 has 15 amino acids. Trimming pared 3 bases from V and 3 bases from J, leaving 12 bases between. DNA for the CDR3: TGTGCCAGCAGCTTGGATGGATTCAACTACAATGAGCAGTTCTTC. It specifies CASSLDGFNYNEQFF.

The rearrangement links TRBV19 to TRBJ2-6; no reliable D call. This CDR3 is built from 15 residues. Between the trimmed V and J ends, which lost 3 bases and 2 bases, there was a span of 8 bases. CDR1 is LNHDA and CDR2 is SQIVND in the germline V gene (reference sequence). The CDR3 DNA follows: TGTGCCAGTAGTATGGCCACTCCTGGGGCCAACGTCCTGACTTTC. Translated: CASSMATPGANVLTF.

The chain combines TRBV7-6 with TRBJ1-5, with 9 bases matching TRBD1. The CDR3 runs to 16 residues. Germline CDR1 SGHVS, CDR2 FNYEAQ. Trimming removed 3 bases from V and 5 bases from J; junction bases left unmatched: 8. In DNA, the CDR3 is TGTGCCAGCAGCTTGGGAGCAGACAGGGGGGATCAGCCCCAGCATTTT. Translated: CASSLGADRGDQPQHF.

The chain carries TRBV30 and TRBJ1-3, with D tentatively TRBD1 (5 bases). V lost 1 base and J 5 bases, leaving 15 bases between the germline ends. Germline CDR1 GTSNPN, CDR2 SVGIG (reference sequence). There are 15 residues in the CDR3. As DNA, the CDR3 is TGTGCCTGGAGTGGAGGGGTTCAGGGCCGAAACACCATATATTTT. This encodes CAWSGGVQGRNTIYF.

The gene calls are TRBV19 and TRBJ2-7; 11 nucleotides line up with TRBD1. V shed 4 bases, J shed 4 bases, and the junction held 6 bases outside the gene matches. The germline V gene encodes CDR1 LNHDA and CDR2 SQIVND (reference sequence). CDR3 length equals 15 residues. The CDR3 nucleotides are TGTGCCAGTAGTACCGCCGGACAGGGGGCTTACGAGCAGTACTTC. Its translation: CASSTAGQGAYEQYF.

This sequence joins TRBV5-4 and TRBJ2-7; 8 bases fit TRBD2. The J segment lost 2 bases and the V segment lost 4 bases, leaving 2 bases of the junction unmatched. Germline CDR1 SGHNT, CDR2 YYREEE (reference sequence). This CDR3 region has 13 residues. In DNA, the CDR3 is TGTGCCAGCAGCCTTAGCGGGGCCTACGAGCAGTACTTC. This sequence encodes CASSLSGAYEQYF. Full variable domain (rest looked up from reference TRBV5-4 and TRBJ2-7): ETGVTQSPTHLIKTRGQQVTLRCSSQSGHNTVSWYQQALGQGPQFIFQYYREEENGRGNFPPRFSGLQFPNYSSELNVNALELDDSALYLCASSLSGAYEQYFGPGTRLTVT.

This clone was found a few times. This rearrangement joins TRBV6-5 to TRBJ2-5, with a possible D match to TRBD2 (5 bases). This CDR3 comprises 13 residues. V was cut by 11 bases and J by 2 bases, with 15 bases left in between. The germline CDR1 and CDR2 sequences are MNHEY and SVGAGI. CDR3 nucleotides: TGTGCCGTTGGCCGTGAGCGGCAAGAGACCCAGTACTTC. This gives the protein CAVGRERQETQYF.

The chain joins TRBV29-1 to TRBJ2-7, with 8 positions matching TRBD2. The V gene end was trimmed by 3 bases and the J gene end by 4 bases; junction bases not matched to a gene: 5. Per the germline V gene, CDR1 is SQVTM and CDR2 is ANQGSEA. This CDR3 is 13 amino acids long. As DNA, the CDR3 is TGCAGCGTTGACGGCGGGGGGTATTACGAGCAGTACTTC. It specifies CSVDGGGYYEQYF.

This clone is a singleton in its sample. The genes are TRBV27 and TRBJ2-5; possible D gene TRBD2, 5 bases. The J call could be wrong; TRBJ2-7 is a better fit for the DNA end. Germline V lookup: CDR1 MNHEY, CDR2 SMNVEV (reference sequence). The CDR3 is made up of 14 amino acids. Here the CDR3 reads CASSLSTTSYEQYF. DNA of the CDR3: TGTGCCAGCAGTTTATCGACTACCTCCTACGAGCAGTACTTC.

This clone turned up a few times. V and J are TRBV28 and TRBJ1-4, with 7 bases matching TRBD1. The CDR3 extends over 16 amino acids. The ends lost 4 bases at V and 7 bases at J; junction bases unmatched: 12. Germline CDR1 and CDR2: MDHEN and SYDVKM. In DNA form, the CDR3 reads TGTGCCAGCAGTTCCCAGGAGGGGGCGCGGGGTGAAAAACTGTTTTTT. Translation gives CASSSQEGARGEKLFF.

This clone was detected once. The rearrangement joins TRBV5-6 to TRBJ1-1; 7 nucleotides agree with TRBD1. The CDR3 spans 12 residues. V was clipped by 3 bases and J by 7 bases; unmatched bases: 3. Germline V gene lookup returns CDR1 SGHDT and CDR2 YYEEEE. CDR3 region: CASSSGQREAFF. The CDR3 DNA sequence: TGTGCCAGCAGCTCGGGACAGCGTGAAGCTTTCTTT.

The chain links TRBV30 to TRBJ1-1, with a tentative D call TRBD1 (5 bases). The germline V and J ends were trimmed by 0 bases and 3 bases, with 8 bases remaining between them. CDR1 is GTSNPN and CDR2 is SVGIG in the germline V gene (reference sequence). The CDR3 contains 13 residues. The CDR3 DNA follows: TGTGCCTGGAGTGTACGAGGGGACACTGAAGCTTTCTTT. It translates to CAWSVRGDTEAFF.

The CDR3 coding sequence is TGCGCCAGCCGAAGCCTAAGCGGCACGGAAGAGACCCAGTACTTC. The encoded protein is CASRSLSGTEETQYF. The chain links TRBV5-1 to TRBJ2-5; D may be TRBD2 (5 bases). Trimming stripped 7 bases from V and 3 bases from J, with 19 bases between. This CDR3 has 15 amino acids. The germline gives CDR1 SGHRS, CDR2 YFSETQ.

The V gene is TRBV6-5, the J gene TRBJ1-5; TRBD1 aligns across 7 bases. There are 14 residues in the CDR3. V lost 7 bases to trimming and J lost 7 bases; unmatched junction nucleotides: 10. From germline, CDR1 is MNHEY and CDR2 SVGAGI. CDR3 sequence: CASIPTGTLQPQHF. The CDR3 region has the DNA TGTGCCAGCATCCCGACAGGGACCCTGCAGCCCCAGCATTTT.